This section outlines one TCR beta chain sequence together with its context. Its specificity is not known. The data are from a study of T cell responses to AZD1222 COVID-19 vaccine. Study results and limitations: The span of vaccine-associated CD4 TCRs extended across spike, with dominance at 160-218 and 743-854. Vaccination with two AZD1222 doses was followed by a rise in Spike-specific TCR breadth and depth.

The data were produced by immunoSEQ multiplex PCR, yet TCRdb's version contains in-frame clones alone and is incomplete. The sample consists of 150,000 or so clones, around nine tenths of them appearing once. Germline V CDR1 and CDR2: WSHSY, SAAADI. Losses at the gene ends were 6 bases for V and 5 bases for J; bases not matched to a gene: 9. This CDR3 is 15 amino acids long. The receptor comes from an adult in good health. Sequencing was performed on peripheral blood, taken on day 0 of MenACWY control vaccination. J is TRBJ1-1 and V is TRBV10-2; 10 bases agree with TRBD1. The CDR3 loop reads CASRGAGQGNTEAFF. The CDR3 bases are TGCGCCAGCAGGGGGGCGGGACAGGGGAATACTGAAGCTTTCTTT.